Listed below are T cell receptor beta chains from one sample, sequenced in a study of shared clonotypes between healthy human individuals. TCRdb keeps only in-frame clones here, not all; method: immunoSEQ multiplex PCR. The sample gives roughly 700,000 clones, over 65% of which show up once; 1.5% to 2% is in the top ten. Input material: memory CD4+ T cells sorted from blood. The receptors were gathered from a woman in her twenties or thirties in good health. Both conserved end residues are part of each CDR3. Fields, in order: CDR3 length, V gene, J gene, CDR3 protein.

15	TRBV6-5	TRBJ2-3	CASTSFARGTDTQYF
16	TRBV9	TRBJ2-5	CASSPGSRDFQETQYF
13	TRBV2	TRBJ2-2	CASTERAAGELFF
11	TRBV25-1	TRBJ1-4	CASSEDEKLFF
14	TRBV5-6	TRBJ1-1	CASKRSGERTEAFF
16	TRBV15	TRBJ2-5	CATSTVGQGWQETQYF
15	TRBV6-5	TRBJ2-7	CASSYSGVAGEEQYF
12	TRBV28	TRBJ1-2	CAVATVPYGYTF
15	TRBV2	TRBJ1-1	CASRDTGRLNTEAFF
15	TRBV27	TRBJ2-1	CASIPLNRSPNEQFF
17	TRBV9	TRBJ2-5	CASSVASRGQDEETQYF
12	TRBV12-5	TRBJ1-1	CASGEGEGEAFF
16	TRBV27	TRBJ1-2	CASSRKGTPSGYGYTF
18	TRBV10-1	TRBJ1-1	CASSESGLLQKANTEAFF
17	TRBV14	TRBJ2-7	CASSQGSLAGPRGEQYF
15	TRBV2	TRBJ2-1	CASRPDLLLYNEQFF
16	TRBV7-2	TRBJ2-3	CASSLGGRESTDTQYF
12	TRBV7-2	TRBJ2-7	CASSLYPYEQYF
16	TRBV30	TRBJ2-2	CAWKVPGQLNTGELFF
15	TRBV13	TRBJ2-2	CASSPRGTANGELFF
13	TRBV28	TRBJ1-5	CASRRGSSQPQHF
13	TRBV10-1	TRBJ2-1	CASSEAGRNEQFF
15	TRBV28	TRBJ2-7	CASSLPGQGLYEQYF
15	TRBV5-1	TRBJ2-2	CASSGTSGSAGELFF
11	TRBV6-1	TRBJ2-1	CASSRINEQFF
15	TRBV2	TRBJ2-7	CASGPPTGSLSEQYF
15	TRBV2	TRBJ2-1	CASSALAGVPVEQFF
17	TRBV2	TRBJ2-2	CASRTLSGRPRTGELFF
13	TRBV2	TRBJ1-2	CASSEDVDHGYTF
15	TRBV27	TRBJ1-2	CASSFRGNGGYGYTF
13	TRBV5-4	TRBJ2-3	CATRGGGRDTQYF
12	TRBV7-9	TRBJ1-4	CASSLSAEKLFF
15	TRBV14	TRBJ1-2	CASSHRTGVGGGYTF
15	TRBV7-8	TRBJ2-2	CASSSGLAGSGELFF
17	TRBV18	TRBJ2-6	CASSPGQGYSGANVLTF
17	TRBV28	TRBJ2-5	CASSEAGLAGGRETQYF
14	TRBV6-6	TRBJ2-7	CASSDPRTSYEQYF
14	TRBV2	TRBJ2-2	CASKGTLNTGELFF
17	TRBV4-1	TRBJ1-1	CASSRERDRDSGTEAFF
15	TRBV5-5	TRBJ2-5	CASSFGSVGAETQYF
13	TRBV2	TRBJ1-2	CASSVEGSGGYTF
14	TRBV27	TRBJ2-5	CASSPYDRGETQYF
13	TRBV27	TRBJ2-4	CASNKQGSGIQYF
13	TRBV6-1	TRBJ2-5	CASSIDRQETQYF
14	TRBV30	TRBJ2-7	CACRTSGFSYEQYF
10	TRBV20-1	TRBJ1-2	CSASRAPNTF
13	TRBV30	TRBJ2-7	CAWSVEQTYEQYF
14	TRBV9	TRBJ1-3	CASSVQGTGNTIYF
14	TRBV19	TRBJ1-5	CASRRTGDNQPQHF
15	TRBV27	TRBJ2-7	CASREPVAGTYEQYF
12	TRBV9	TRBJ2-3	CASSALVDTQYF
15	TRBV5-4	TRBJ1-2	CASSPTLGANYGYTF
15	TRBV7-9	TRBJ1-2	CASSSLRTVEYGYTF